Shown below are 31 T cell receptor beta chains from a single sample sequenced in a study of T-cell memory formation after mild COVID-19. MiXCR, run by TCRdb on the 5' RACE reads, gives a single entry per CDR3 protein. The sample records over 250,000 distinct CDR3 sequences, about 16% being singletons. Sequenced sample: PBMCs or a T cell subset sorted from them (not recorded which). These receptors all stem from a man between 18 and 35 years old who had mild COVID-19 (a few samples of this study predate the infection). Cell type and time point are not known.

This clonotype was recorded at least ten times. This chain uses TRBV5-5 with TRBJ2-7, with D unclear. Trimming cost V 2 bases and J 5 bases, with 11 bases left between them. This CDR3 is 13 amino acids long. Per germline, CDR1 SGHKS and CDR2 YYEKEE (reference sequence). The CDR3 DNA is TGTGCCAGCAGCTTACTTAGAACCCACGAGCAGTACTTC. Encoded protein: CASSLLRTHEQYF.

In this sample, this clonotype turned up a few times. CDR3 bases: TGCGCCAGCAGCCCGACCTTTGACAGATTTTCTGGAAACACCATATATTTT. Translation: CASSPTFDRFSGNTIYF. The J gene is TRBJ1-3, the V gene TRBV4-3, with D possibly TRBD1 on 5 matching bases. V lost 4 bases and J lost 1, with 17 bases in between. The CDR3 sequence is 17 residues long. Germline CDR1 LGHNA, CDR2 YSLEER.

Here the CDR3 reads CASRAQGDEGYTF. The CDR3 coding sequence is TGTGCCAGCCGAGCGCAGGGGGATGAAGGCTACACCTTC. V and J are TRBV7-2 and TRBJ1-2; 7 positions match TRBD1. CDR3 length: 13 amino acids. CDR1 is SGHTA, CDR2 FQGNSA, per germline. V trimming: 8 bases; J trimming: 8 bases; junction bases outside the gene matches: 11.

The chain uses TRBV6-6 and TRBJ2-7; a weak D match, TRBD1 (6 bases). The CDR3 sequence is 15 residues long. Trimming left V 2 bases short and J 4 bases short, with 15 bases between. CDR1 and CDR2 from the germline V gene are MNHNY and SVGAGI (reference sequence). CDR3 residues: CASSYDPGVGYEQYV. Here the CDR3 DNA reads TGTGCCAGCAGTTACGACCCAGGGGTGGGGTACGAGCAGTACGTC.

V is TRBV20-1 and J is TRBJ2-2, with TRBD2 matching over 8 bases. After removal of 2 bases from V and 7 bases from J, the junction contained 9 bases not matched to a gene. CDR1 is DFQATT and CDR2 is SNEGSKA in the germline V gene (reference sequence). The CDR3 runs 15 residues. The CDR3 region is CSARQPGGRSGELFF. In nucleotides, the CDR3 is TGCAGTGCTAGACAACCGGGGGGGCGCAGCGGGGAGCTGTTTTTT.

This clonotype has ten or more counts. J is TRBJ2-1 and V is TRBV4-2; D unresolved. The V gene's germline CDR1 is LGHNA and CDR2 YNFKEQ. V gave up 0 bases and J gave up 4 bases, with 10 bases separating them. The CDR3 spans 15 residues. In nucleotides, the CDR3 is TGTGCCAGCAGCCAAGAGGGAACCCCTTACAATGAGCAGTTCTTC. Amino acid sequence: CASSQEGTPYNEQFF.

This clonotype has just one count. J is TRBJ2-2 and V is TRBV4-3; D may be TRBD1 (6 bases). Germline values: CDR1 LGHNA, CDR2 YSLEER. V was shortened by 6 bases and J by 3 bases, with 14 bases between the two germline ends. This CDR3 spans 15 amino acids. The CDR3 sequence: CASRSSDSHTGELFF. In DNA, the CDR3 is TGCGCCAGCAGATCCTCGGACAGTCACACCGGGGAGCTGTTTTTT.

This clonotype was recorded many times. The chain recombines TRBV5-1 with TRBJ2-1; possibly TRBD2 for D (5 bases). The germline CDR1 and CDR2 sequences are SGHRS and YFSETQ. V lost 7 bases and J 2 bases, leaving 13 bases between the germline ends. The CDR3 spans 14 residues. CDR3: CASFTSGTYNEQFF. The CDR3 bases are TGCGCCAGCTTCACGAGCGGTACCTACAATGAGCAGTTCTTC.

In this sample, this clonotype turned up a few times. The J gene is TRBJ2-2, the V gene TRBV6-2 or TRBV6-3, with 7 bases fitting TRBD1. Germline V gene sequence: CDR1 MNHEY, CDR2 SVGEGT. V was clipped by 6 bases and J by 9 bases; unmatched bases: 10. The CDR3 has 14 residues. CDR3 loop: CASRPDRVWRELFF. CDR3 DNA: TGTGCCAGCAGGCCCGACAGGGTTTGGCGGGAGCTGTTTTTT.

CDR3 residues: CASSQDSSGGREQYF. CDR3 DNA: TGCGCCAGCAGCCAAGACTCCAGCGGGGGGCGCGAGCAGTACTTC. V is TRBV4-1 and J is TRBJ2-7, with 9 bases identical to TRBD2. The CDR3 extends over 15 amino acids. V trimming: 0 bases; J trimming: 6 bases; junction bases outside the gene matches: 6. Per the germline V gene, CDR1 is MGHRA and CDR2 is YSYEKL.

The genes are TRBV24-1 and TRBJ2-1; TRBD1 agrees at 7 bases. This CDR3 is 15 amino acids long. Germline CDR1 reads KGHDR; CDR2 reads SFDVKD. V shed 2 bases and J 5 bases; nucleotides not matched to a gene: 5. DNA for the CDR3: TGTGCCACCAGTGATTGGAGGACAGGAGACAATGAGCAGTTCTTC. Its translation is CATSDWRTGDNEQFF.

The CDR3 nucleotides read TGTGCCAGCAGTTTTGGACTAGCGGGAAACATTCAGTACTTC. This encodes CASSFGLAGNIQYF. This chain links TRBV6-2 or TRBV6-3 with TRBJ2-4; 11 positions agree with TRBD2. Germline V CDR1 and CDR2: MNHEY, SVGEGT. This CDR3 is 14 amino acids long. V shed 4 bases and J 6 bases; nucleotides not matched to a gene: 2.

The chain recombines TRBV4-1 with TRBJ2-3; D is perhaps TRBD1 (5 bases). V was shortened by 0 bases and J by 6 bases, with 10 bases between the two germline ends. Germline assignment: CDR1 MGHRA and CDR2 YSYEKL. The CDR3 has 14 amino acids. The CDR3 reads CASSQDPRGDTQYF. The CDR3 DNA follows: TGCGCCAGCAGCCAAGATCCTAGGGGCGATACGCAGTATTTT.

This clonotype has only a few counts. This chain joins TRBV6-5 and TRBJ1-2; D is uncertain. The V gene lost 0 bases and the J gene lost 0 bases, with 11 bases spanning the gap. The CDR3 loop spans 16 amino acids. Germline loops: CDR1 MNHEY, CDR2 SVGAGI. The DNA for the CDR3 is TGTGCCAGCAGTTACTCGGCCGTACCTGCTAACTATGGCTACACCTTC. It is translated as CASSYSAVPANYGYTF.

The chain couples TRBV24-1 to TRBJ2-3; a possible D gene is TRBD2 (5 bases). The length of the CDR3 is 13 residues. V gave up 5 bases and J gave up 4 bases, with 9 bases separating them. Germline values: CDR1 KGHDR, CDR2 SFDVKD. CDR3 DNA sequence: TGTGCCACCAGTGTGGGCGGGTCAGATACGCAGTATTTT. Its translation is CATSVGGSDTQYF.

This clonotype was detected only a few times. The V gene is TRBV3-1, the J gene TRBJ2-7, with 8 bases that match TRBD2. The germline V gene has CDR1 LGHDT and CDR2 YNNKEL (reference sequence). After removal of 4 bases from V and 3 bases from J, the junction contained 11 bases not matched to a gene. The CDR3 spans 16 residues. The CDR3 reads CASSPGPGLAHYEQYF. The CDR3 DNA sequence: TGTGCCAGCAGCCCGGGACCCGGACTAGCCCACTACGAGCAGTACTTC.

This clonotype has only a few counts. The chain links TRBV29-1 to TRBJ2-1; 8 bases map to TRBD2. There are 13 residues in the CDR3. Trimming took 5 bases from V and 9 from J; bases not matched to a gene: 9. Germline CDR1 and CDR2: SQVTM and ANQGSEA. CDR3 loop: CSVTRGLAAEQFF. In DNA, the CDR3 is TGCAGCGTTACCCGAGGACTAGCAGCTGAGCAGTTCTTC.

This clonotype was seen more than once but under ten times. V is TRBV5-5 and J is TRBJ1-1; D might be TRBD1 (6 bases). The CDR3 is 16 residues long. Germline V gene sequence: CDR1 SGHKS, CDR2 YYEKEE (reference sequence). Trimming took 0 bases from V and 1 from J, leaving 13 bases between them. For the CDR3, the DNA is TGTGCCAGCAGCTTGGTACTAGGGGGGAAGAACACTGAAGCTTTCTTT. Translating gives CASSLVLGGKNTEAFF.

This clonotype was picked up a small number of times. The gene calls are TRBV12-3 or TRBV12-4 and TRBJ2-3; 10 bases match TRBD2. The CDR3 consists of 15 residues. J gave up 5 bases and V 2 bases, and 4 bases lay outside the gene matches. The CDR3 DNA sequence: TGTGCCAGCAGTTTAAGCGGGGGGGCTGTAGATACGCAGTATTTT. This codes for CASSLSGGAVDTQYF.

This clonotype was detected many times. This chain links TRBV12-3 or TRBV12-4 with TRBJ1-5; maybe TRBD1 (5 bases). CDR3 length: 19 amino acids. Trimming pared 8 bases from V and 3 bases from J, leaving 29 bases between. The CDR3 coding sequence is TGTGCCAGCTCCCTGTCCGCCACGGGTTCGGGGGGGATCAATCAGCCCCAGCATTTT. Residues: CASSLSATGSGGINQPQHF.

The sample holds many counts of this clonotype. The chain recombines TRBV7-9 with TRBJ1-6; D gene uncertain. Between the trimmed V and J ends, which lost 4 bases and 9 bases, there was a span of 13 bases. Germline-derived CDR1 and CDR2 are SEHNR and FQNEAQ (reference sequence). The CDR3 contains 14 residues. The CDR3, as DNA: TGTGCCAGCAGCTCCCCGGGTATGGGTTCACCCCTCCACTTT. Translation: CASSSPGMGSPLHF.

This clonotype has more than one count but fewer than ten. This sequence joins TRBV4-3 and TRBJ1-2; D not certain. Germline V CDR1 and CDR2: LGHNA, YSLEER. V was cut by 0 bases and J by 4 bases, with 12 bases left in between. CDR3 length equals 15 residues. CDR3: CASSQEVTLGYGYTF. The CDR3 DNA sequence: TGCGCCAGCAGCCAAGAAGTAACACTGGGCTATGGCTACACCTTC.

This clonotype occurred many times. The chain employs TRBV12-3 or TRBV12-4 and TRBJ2-3, with TRBD1 matching over 8 bases. V was pared by 7 bases and J by 3 bases, with 6 bases of the junction left unmatched. CDR3 length: 14 amino acids. The CDR3 here is CASNPQGETDTQYF. Here the CDR3 DNA reads TGTGCCAGCAACCCACAGGGGGAAACAGATACGCAGTATTTT.

The rearrangement links TRBV6-5 to TRBJ2-3; 11 bases match TRBD2. The CDR3 sequence is 14 residues long. With V trimmed by 10 bases and J by 2 bases, 5 bases remained unmatched. The V gene's germline CDR1 is MNHEY and CDR2 SVGAGI. Here the CDR3 DNA reads TGTGCCACCGCTAGCGGGGGGAACACAGATACGCAGTATTTT. Residues: CATASGGNTDTQYF.

The rearrangement uses TRBV20-1 and TRBJ2-7, with D tentatively TRBD1 (5 bases). The length of the CDR3 is 13 residues. The ends were cut back, 0 bases at V and 6 bases at J, with 12 bases in the middle. CDR1 is DFQATT and CDR2 is SNEGSKA in the germline V gene (reference sequence). This chain's CDR3 is CSARETASGEQYF. CDR3 DNA: TGCAGTGCTAGAGAGACAGCCTCCGGCGAGCAGTACTTC.

The DNA for the CDR3 is TGTGCCATCAGGGATTCCGGGACAGGGGGCAATCAGCCCCAGCATTTT. This encodes CAIRDSGTGGNQPQHF. The rearrangement uses TRBV10-3 and TRBJ1-5; the match to TRBD1 covers 10 bases. The CDR3 runs to 16 residues. J gave up 2 bases and V 6 bases, and 7 bases lay outside the gene matches. Germline loops: CDR1 ENHRY, CDR2 SYGVKD.

This clonotype was picked up a small number of times. This chain links TRBV5-1 with TRBJ2-7; D call uncertain. CDR1 is SGHRS, CDR2 YFSETQ, per germline. The CDR3 has 15 residues. V was pared by 4 bases and J by 0 bases, with 14 bases between. CDR3 protein: CASSLEASPSYEQYF. For the CDR3, the DNA is TGCGCCAGCAGCCTAGAGGCCAGTCCCTCCTACGAGCAGTACTTC.

Many counts were recorded for this clonotype. The rearrangement uses TRBV6-5 and TRBJ2-1; possibly TRBD1 or TRBD2 for D (5 bases each). CDR3 length: 16 residues. V was trimmed by 0 bases and J by 0 bases, leaving 9 bases between them. Germline CDR1 is MNHEY and CDR2 is SVGAGI. The CDR3 coding sequence is TGTGCCAGCAGTTACTCGATGGGGGTCTCCTACAATGAGCAGTTCTTC. Translation gives CASSYSMGVSYNEQFF.

Only a few counts were recorded for this clonotype. This sequence joins TRBV2 and TRBJ1-3, with TRBD1 as a possible D gene (6 bases). V lost 7 bases to trimming and J lost 7 bases, with 20 bases between them. The CDR3 is made up of 15 amino acids. Germline lookup yields CDR1 SNHLY and CDR2 FYNNEI. The CDR3 is CASTRRGQSMNTIYF. Written as DNA, the CDR3 is TGTGCCAGCACCAGAAGGGGACAATCGATGAACACCATATATTTT. Supplemented by reference TRBV2 and TRBJ1-3, the full variable domain reads EPEVTQTPSHQVTQMGQEVILRCVPISNHLYFYWYRQILGQKVEFLVSFYNNEISEKSEIFDDQFSVERPDGSNFTLKIRSTKLEDSAMYFCASTRRGQSMNTIYFGEGSWLTVV.

This clonotype was seen at least ten times. This sequence joins TRBV9 and TRBJ1-6, with D perhaps TRBD1 (6 bases). This CDR3 is built from 15 residues. The germline V and J ends were trimmed by 0 bases and 9 bases, with 13 bases remaining between them. The germline CDR1 and CDR2 sequences are SGDLS and YYNGEE. CDR3 bases: TGTGCCAGCAGCGTAGCGTACAGGGAGACTTCACCCCTCCACTTT. This translates into CASSVAYRETSPLHF.

The chain is built from TRBV5-1 and TRBJ2-3; 10 positions match TRBD2. Germline V gives CDR1 SGHRS, CDR2 YFSETQ. The CDR3 runs to 17 residues. With V trimmed by 5 bases and J by 3 bases, 12 bases remained unmatched. Written as DNA, the CDR3 is TGCGCCAGCAGACCGGGTCTAGCGGGGGCCCTTACAGATACGCAGTATTTT. This encodes CASRPGLAGALTDTQYF.